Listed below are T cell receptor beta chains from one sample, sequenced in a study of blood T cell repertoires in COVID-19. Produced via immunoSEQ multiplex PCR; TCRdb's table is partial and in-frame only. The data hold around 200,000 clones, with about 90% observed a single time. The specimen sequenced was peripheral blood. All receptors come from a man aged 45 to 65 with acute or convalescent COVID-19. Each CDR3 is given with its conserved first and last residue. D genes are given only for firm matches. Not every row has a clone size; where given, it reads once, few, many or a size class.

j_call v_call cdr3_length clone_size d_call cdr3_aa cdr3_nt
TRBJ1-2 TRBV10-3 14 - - CASSAGELSYGYTF TGTGCCTCCTCGGCGGGAGAACTAAGCTATGGCTACACCTTC
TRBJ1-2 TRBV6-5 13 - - CASSYPGGYGYTF TGTGCCAGCAGTTATCCCGGGGGCTATGGCTACACCTTC
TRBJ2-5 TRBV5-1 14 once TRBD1 CASSGGQVGETQYF TGCGCCAGCAGCGGGGGACAGGTTGGCGAGACCCAGTACTTC
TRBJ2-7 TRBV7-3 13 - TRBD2 CASSPRGGYEQYF TGTGCCAGCAGCCCCCGGGGGGGCTACGAGCAGTACTTC
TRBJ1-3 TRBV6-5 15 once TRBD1 CASTRTGEAGNTIYF TGTGCCAGCACACGGACAGGGGAGGCCGGAAACACCATATATTTT
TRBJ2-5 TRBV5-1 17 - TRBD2 CASSSGLAGGPEETQYF TGCGCCAGCAGCTCGGGACTAGCGGGGGGGCCGGAGGAGACCCAGTACTTC
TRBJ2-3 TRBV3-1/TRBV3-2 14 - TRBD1 CASKTGGDTDTQYF TGTGCCAGCAAGACAGGGGGCGACACAGATACGCAGTATTTT
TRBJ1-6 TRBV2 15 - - CATQGANSYNSPLHF TGTGCCACACAGGGCGCGAACTCCTATAATTCACCCCTCCACTTT
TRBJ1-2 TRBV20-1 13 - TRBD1 CSASRRQGDGYTF TGCAGTGCTAGTCGCCGACAGGGGGACGGCTACACCTTC
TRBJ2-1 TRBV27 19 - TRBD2 CASSPLAGMEVRAYNEQFF TGTGCCAGCAGTCCCTTAGCGGGAATGGAGGTAAGGGCCTACAATGAGCAGTTCTTC
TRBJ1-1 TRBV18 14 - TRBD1 CASSKQGARTEAFF TGTGCCAGCTCAAAACAGGGGGCTCGTACTGAAGCTTTCTTT
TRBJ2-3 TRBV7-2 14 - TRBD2 CASSPRLAEVTQYF TGTGCCAGCAGCCCACGACTAGCGGAGGTTACGCAGTATTTT
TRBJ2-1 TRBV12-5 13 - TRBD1 CASGKGQGYEQFF TGTGCTAGTGGCAAAGGACAGGGCTATGAGCAGTTCTTC
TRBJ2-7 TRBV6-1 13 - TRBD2 CASSTSSGYEQYF TGTGCCAGCAGCACCTCTAGCGGCTACGAGCAGTACTTC
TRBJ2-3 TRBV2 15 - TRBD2 CATQKGSSGGDTQYF TGTGCCACCCAAAAGGGATCTAGCGGGGGAGATACGCAGTATTTT
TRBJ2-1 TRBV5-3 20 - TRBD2 CARSSLESGGPPPSYNEQFF TGTGCCAGAAGCTCGTTGGAGTCGGGAGGGCCCCCCCCCTCCTACAATGAGCAGTTCTTC
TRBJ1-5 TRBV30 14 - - CAWSVGRPNQPQHF TGTGCCTGGAGTGTGGGCAGGCCCAATCAGCCCCAGCATTTT
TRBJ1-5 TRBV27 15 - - CASSLTAGYNQPQHF TGTGCCAGCAGTTTAACGGCAGGGTACAATCAGCCCCAGCATTTT
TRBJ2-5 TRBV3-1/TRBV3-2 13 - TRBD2 CASSHAGGTTQYF TGTGCCAGCAGCCACGCCGGGGGGACGACCCAGTACTTC
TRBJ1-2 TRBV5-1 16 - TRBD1 CASSSQVSTGAGGYTF TGCGCCAGCAGCTCCCAGGTGTCAACAGGGGCGGGAGGCTACACCTTC
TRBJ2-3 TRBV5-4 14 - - CASSTGVSTDTQYF TGTGCCAGCAGCACCGGAGTAAGCACAGATACGCAGTATTTT
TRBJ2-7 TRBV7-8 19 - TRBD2 CASSLALASGRAARYEQYF TGTGCCAGCAGCTTAGCGCTGGCTAGCGGGAGGGCCGCTCGGTACGAGCAGTACTTC
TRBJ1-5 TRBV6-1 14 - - CASSEFHKEQPQHF TGTGCCAGCAGTGAATTCCATAAGGAGCAGCCCCAGCATTTT
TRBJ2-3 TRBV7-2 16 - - CASSSIRVGFTDTQYF TGTGCCAGCAGCTCAATCAGGGTAGGATTCACAGATACGCAGTATTTT
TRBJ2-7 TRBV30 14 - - CAWSVSHGTYEQYF TGTGCCTGGAGTGTAAGTCATGGCACCTACGAGCAGTACTTC
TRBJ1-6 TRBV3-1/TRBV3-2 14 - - CASSHETVRSPLHF TGTGCCAGCAGCCATGAGACAGTTCGTTCACCCCTCCACTTT
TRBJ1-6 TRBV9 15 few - CASSKNRLTGSPLHF TGTGCCAGCAGTAAAAACAGGCTAACGGGCTCACCCCTCCACTTT
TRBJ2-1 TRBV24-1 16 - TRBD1 CATSERTGGIYNEQFF TGTGCCACCAGTGAAAGGACAGGGGGCATCTACAATGAGCAGTTCTTC
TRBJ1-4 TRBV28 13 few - CASSFPYREKLFF TGTGCCAGCAGTTTTCCGTACCGGGAAAAACTGTTTTTT
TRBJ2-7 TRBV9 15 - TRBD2 CASSVGTSGLYEQYF TGTGCCAGCAGCGTCGGGACTAGCGGACTCTACGAGCAGTACTTC
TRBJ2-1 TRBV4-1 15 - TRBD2 CASSQGGGSYNEQFF TGCGCCAGCAGCCAAGGCGGGGGGTCCTACAATGAGCAGTTCTTC
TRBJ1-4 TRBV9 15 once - CASSASGQKNEKLFF TGTGCCAGCAGCGCCTCGGGACAAAAGAATGAAAAACTGTTTTTT
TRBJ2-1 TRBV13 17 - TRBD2 CASSLVASGSSYNEQFF TGTGCCAGCAGCTTAGTGGCTAGCGGAAGCTCCTACAATGAGCAGTTCTTC
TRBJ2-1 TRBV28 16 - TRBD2 CASRDTSGSSYNEQFF TGTGCCAGCAGGGATACTAGCGGGAGCTCCTACAATGAGCAGTTCTTC
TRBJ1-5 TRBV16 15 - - CASSHSGRVGQPQHF TGTGCCAGCAGCCATTCGGGCAGGGTTGGTCAGCCCCAGCATTTT
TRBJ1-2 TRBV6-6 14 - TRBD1 CASSPRQGSYGYTF TGTGCCAGCAGCCCCCGACAGGGGAGCTATGGCTACACCTTC
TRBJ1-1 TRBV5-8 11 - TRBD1 CASSWDRGAFF TGTGCCAGCAGCTGGGACAGGGGAGCTTTCTTT
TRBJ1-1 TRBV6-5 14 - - CASSYGRSHTEAFF TGTGCCAGCAGTTACGGGCGTTCCCACACTGAAGCTTTCTTT
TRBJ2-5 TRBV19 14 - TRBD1 CASSIDRGQETQYF TGTGCCAGTAGTATTGACAGGGGGCAGGAGACCCAGTACTTC
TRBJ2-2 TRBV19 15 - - CASSMTSGSFGELFF TGTGCCAGTAGTATGACCTCAGGGTCTTTCGGGGAGCTGTTTTTT
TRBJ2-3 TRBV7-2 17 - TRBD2 CASSLAILAGGTDTQYF TGTGCCAGCAGCTTAGCAATACTAGCGGGGGGAACAGATACGCAGTATTTT
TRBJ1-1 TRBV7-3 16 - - CASSLVGEGENTEAFF TGTGCCAGCAGCTTAGTCGGGGAGGGCGAGAACACTGAAGCTTTCTTT
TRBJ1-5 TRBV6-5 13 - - CASSSGVDQPQHF TGTGCCAGCAGTTCGGGTGTCGATCAGCCCCAGCATTTT
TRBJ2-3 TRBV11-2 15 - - CASSQYPEGPDTQYF TGTGCCAGCAGCCAGTACCCGGAGGGCCCAGATACGCAGTATTTT
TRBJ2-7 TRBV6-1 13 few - CASSEFGTYEQYF TGTGCCAGCAGTGAGTTCGGGACCTACGAGCAGTACTTC
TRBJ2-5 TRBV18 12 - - CASSEQKETQYF TGTGCCAGCTCCGAACAGAAAGAGACCCAGTACTTC